This T cell receptor (beta chain) derives from a study of PD-1 blockade in classical Hodgkin lymphoma (dated by TCRdb to about 2020). In the study overall: Nivolumab dosing was 3 mg/kg intravenously every 2 weeks, continuing until either disease progression or unacceptable toxicity. The study used TCR beta sequencing and CyTOF to define a peripheral blood immune signature of response to PD-1 blockade in classical Hodgkin lymphoma.

According to the germline V gene, CDR1 reads MGHDK and CDR2 reads SYGVNS. The CDR3 has 12 amino acids, counting the end cysteine and phenylalanine. The DNA shown is the 36-base CDR3, in frame from base 1. V is cut back by 0 bases and J by 12 bases, with 4 bases in the junction unmatched. The time point label of this sample denotes: cycle 2 day 1 (C2D1) of nivolumab. Relapse after autologous stem cell transplantation had occurred in all trial patients, and cohorts A, B and C were distinguished by prior brentuximab vedotin exposure. A total of fewer than 65 patients with relapsed/refractory classical Hodgkin lymphoma made up the trial cohort, and each patient's best overall response was complete response, partial response or progressive disease. Single-agent nivolumab was administered to trial patients in the multi-cohort phase II CheckMate 205 trial. An independent review committee assessed best overall response by applying the 2007 International Working Group response criteria. Trial PBMCs were collected immediately before nivolumab initiation (C1D1) and during therapy at cycle 2 day 1 and cycle 4 day 1. After peripheral blood was drawn into 8 mL Vacutainer Cell Preparation Tubes, PBMCs were isolated by centrifugation and then cryopreserved.

Findings and caveats that apply to the study as a whole: Lower diversity was observed in patients in whom nivolumab was started less than 1 year after ASCT, and these patients were excluded from later analyses so that confounding by immune reconstitution would be avoided. Only a single clinical trial cohort was studied, and what caused the repertoire differences, possibly disease activity or prior therapy, remained undefined. Trial patients achieving complete response had baseline diversity similar to newly diagnosed patients, whereas partial responders and progressors had significantly lower diversity. By C4D1, a significant rise was seen in CD4+ TCR diversity but not in CD8+ TCR diversity (p=0.0027 vs p=0.16), and the rise was most apparent among complete responders (p=0.02). Baseline TCR diversity was reported as lower in newly diagnosed patients than in healthy donors, and lower still in relapsed/refractory patients.

In the case of this clone: Its antigen is unknown. Per-nucleotide qualities are absent, and no much larger clonotype sits a single base away.

The Qiagen DNeasy kit was used to extract genomic DNA from unsorted PBMCs and from the negatively selected CD4+ and CD8+ fractions. TCR beta CDR3 regions were amplified by immunoSEQ multiplex PCR using primers annealing to V and J segments. Amplification bias was minimized using a synthetic immune receptor repertoire, and residual bias was removed computationally after sequencing. Turning to the authors' computational methods: Repertoire diversity was quantified as the Shannon entropy index using custom Python scripts. Unsorted, CD4+ and CD8+ repertoires were examined separately, except in combined analyses, for which CD4+ and CD8+ sequences were merged in silico. A clone counted as expanded when the clone's frequency after treatment rose at least 2-fold relative to C1D1, and clones undetected at baseline were given a pseudocount of 0.5. Clones with 0 or 1 copy at C1D1 were defined as singleton clones, while clones with 2 or more copies were defined as non-singleton clones. Clones expanded in unsorted samples were annotated as CD4+, CD8+ or unknown by matching protein sequences in sorted samples from the same patient. Wilcoxon tests on paired samples were used to test changes in diversity from C1D1 to C4D1. The table was pulled from immuneACCESS by TCRdb, which kept in-frame rearrangements only. Such tables lose some clones; where checked, under half of the loss comes from unresolved V genes, and the rest has no known cause. V and J calls and clone size come straight from that table; D and trimming were deduced from the DNA. This sample is represented by some 95,000 clones; approximately 89% of them were singletons. The ten largest clones add up to over 8.5% of the sample.

The clonotype comes from a human donor with classical Hodgkin lymphoma. Material: peripheral blood mononuclear cells (PBMCs), obtained before the second cycle of nivolumab. In this chain, TRBV25-1 is recombined with TRBJ2-7; 8 central nucleotides agree with TRBD1. The nucleotide sequence is given as TGTGCCAGCAGTGAATATGGACAGGGCTTGTACTTC. This translates into CASSEYGQGLYF.